The sequence of this T cell receptor (beta chain) was determined in a study of memory CD4+ T cells and cytomegalovirus serostatus. Whole-study context: Of the healthy Belgian adults, under 10 were CMV seropositive and 20 to 30 seronegative.

Germline loops: CDR1 MDHEN, CDR2 SYDVKM. This CDR3 is 11 amino acids long. Deletions cut 6 bases from V and 4 bases from J, with 6 bases between. This clone has a handful of counts. This CDR3 is also generated by other DNA sequences in the sample. Profiling relied on immunoSEQ multiplex PCR, and the TCRdb table lists in-frame clones only, not all of them. This sample has just under 65,000 clones; over 60% occur once, and the top ten carry roughly 1%. The sort gate was single viable CD3+CD4+CD8-CD45RO+ cells for memory CD4+ T cells. This sequence originates from an adult in good health and CMV-seronegative. Specimen: memory CD4+ T cells from blood. J is TRBJ1-2 and V is TRBV28; no clear D gene. Written as DNA, the CDR3 is TGTGCCAGCAGCCCCGGCTATGGCTACACCTTC. This codes for CASSPGYGYTF.